This T cell receptor (beta chain) was recorded in a study of blood T cell repertoires in COVID-19 (TCRdb year 2020). Turning to the overall study: Collaborator samples came from the United States, Italy and Spain and covered acute and convalescent phases of COVID-19. The prospective study material was composed of cDNA or gDNA derived from T cells, B-cell-depleted T cells, or PBMCs. Deeply sampled blood TCRbeta repertoires from subjects exposed to, actively infected with, or recovered from COVID-19 were included in the dataset. The repertoires were released in a freely available public database meant as a resource for research on the immune response to SARS-CoV-2. The samples were drawn from the first 160 participants of the ongoing ImmuneRACE study and from 1,254 subjects provided by 6 global collaborators. Sample metadata almost always included a de-identified subject ID, COVID-19 status, age in years and sex. Where available, HLA class I and class II types were taken from metadata supplied by the sample provider and were not determined by assay-based typing. The paper as a whole reports these results and caveats: The quantity of clinical and demographic metadata differed by source and by participant and was supplied without curation.

Between the V and J ends, shortened by 0 bases and 3 bases respectively, the junction contains 11 bases. There are 15 amino acids in the CDR3, from cysteine to phenylalanine inclusive. Only the CDR3 part of the read is kept: 45 bases, read in frame from the first base. Sequences SGDLS (CDR1) and YYNGEE (CDR2) are obtained from the germline V gene. As concerns this clone: Its target antigen remains unknown. No per-base quality is available; no much larger clone lies one base away.

In the prospective study, participants were about 18 to 100 years old, resided in about two dozen geographic areas of the United States, and were enrolled through a virtual design. To assign participants to cohorts, the prospective study relied on clinical history that participants themselves reported in a screening survey and a study questionnaire. Exposed participants had been in contact, within 2 weeks of entering the study, with a person who had a PCR-confirmed or clinician-diagnosed case of COVID-19. In the prospective study, whole blood, serum and a nasopharyngeal or oropharyngeal swab were collected from each participant by mobile phlebotomists. Participants in the prospective study had the option to provide additional blood draws and questionnaires over a roughly 2-month period. Before DNA extraction, prospective study blood samples were shipped either frozen or at room temperature. TCRbeta CDR3 regions were amplified from genomic DNA using the immunoSEQ Assay, a bias-controlled multiplex PCR. On the authors' methods: Nucleated cell counts per sample were estimated from amplification of reference gene primers within the assay. To quantify the absolute abundance of each unique TCRbeta CDR3 rearrangement, sequence reads were collapsed and filtered. For each sample, productive Simpson clonality was calculated as the square root of Simpson's diversity index over productive rearrangements. Imported from immuneACCESS, the table was reduced by TCRdb to in-frame sequences with V and J called. These copies leave out some clones; in studies compared against another copy, an unresolved V gene accounts for under half, and the cause of the remainder is not known. That table supplies the V and J calls and clone size; D and trimming were determined from the DNA. This sample is represented by approximately 380,000 clones; approximately 90% of them were singletons. Jointly, the top ten make up 0.8% to 0.9% of the sample.

Input material: PBMCs or T cells enriched from blood (not recorded which). The source is a woman between 40 and 55 years old who had been exposed to COVID-19. Recombination linked TRBV9 to TRBJ2-3; TRBD2 could be the D gene, as 6 bases match. The bases read TGTGCCAGCAGCGTAGGAGTCGGAGGGACAGATACGCAGTATTTT. Its protein product is CASSVGVGGTDTQYF.